This T cell receptor beta chain was captured by sequencing in a study of blood T cell repertoires in COVID-19. Across the study: Samples taken during acute and convalescent COVID-19 were collected in the United States, Italy and Spain.

Participant reports of clinical history set cohort assignment. The CDR3 sequence is 14 residues long. Trimming cost V 2 bases and J 4 bases; bases outside gene matches: 2. Per the germline V gene, CDR1 is MDHEN and CDR2 is SYDVKM. The repertoire was sequenced with immunoSEQ multiplex PCR; TCRdb's copy has only in-frame clones and lacks some. The sample consists of approximately 230,000 clones, 87% of them appearing once. The receptor was derived from a woman under 40 with acute COVID-19. The chain links TRBV28 to TRBJ2-7; TRBD1 agrees at 10 bases. Sequenced input: PBMCs or T cells enriched from blood (not recorded which). The CDR3 DNA sequence: TGTGCCAGCAGTTTAGGGACAGGGGAGTACGAGCAGTACTTC. Translation gives CASSLGTGEYEQYF.